One T cell receptor beta chain is described in this entry. The antigen is unknown. The assay was immunoSEQ multiplex PCR, and TCRdb's table has in-frame clones only and misses some. The table records tens of thousands of clones, under 90% of them present only once. Time point here: baseline pretreatment blood. As for treatment: 15 Gy SBRT to primary tumor, nephrectomy 4 weeks later. This sample stems from a study of radiation and T cells in renal cell carcinoma. Study-wide background: Nephrectomy followed 15 Gy stereotactic body radiation by 4 weeks. General study results and limits: In blood, top tumor clones expanded by 2 weeks, shrinking by 4. Without pretreatment biopsies, baseline tumor clonotype presence was undetermined.

The V end was cut by 9 bases, the J end by 0 bases, with 9 bases between. This CDR3 has 13 amino acids. Germline assignment: CDR1 LNHDA and CDR2 SQIVND (reference sequence). J is TRBJ1-3 and V is TRBV19, with unresolved D. The clonotype originates from a man aged 55 to 70 with renal cell carcinoma. The sequenced sample was blood, obtained from a patient whose treatment included radiotherapy and nephrectomy. CDR3 in amino acids: CARGRTSGNTIYF. CDR3 coding DNA: TGTGCCAGGGGCCGGACCTCTGGAAACACCATATATTTT.